This TCR beta chain was retrieved from a study of cytomegalovirus exposure and HLA in healthy donors. Use of 60 Vbeta and 13 Jbeta primers characterized the PCR. This table comes from immunoSEQ multiplex PCR, and its TCRdb copy is limited to in-frame clones, with some not included. The sample has fewer than 110,000 clones, 77% seen once. This CDR3 contains 15 residues. CDR1 MNHEY and CDR2 SMNVEV come from the germline V gene (reference sequence). V dropped 5 bases and J dropped 3; count of bases not matched to a gene: 5. When sampled, the donors appeared nominally healthy, though they likely had unrecorded immune exposures.

The clonotype comes from a male donor in good health and CMV-seronegative. The chain carries TRBV27 and TRBJ1-5, with 9 bases that match TRBD1. The sequencing sample was made of PBMCs. Written as DNA, the CDR3 is TGTGCCAGCAGTCGCAGACAGGGGGACAATCAGCCCCAGCATTTT. Protein sequence: CASSRRQGDNQPQHF.